The T cell receptor (beta chain) described here comes from a study of T cell responses to AZD1222 COVID-19 vaccine. Whole-study results and caveats: Clonal diversity may have been underestimated, and the donors were mostly white British, with more females than males.

As regards this clone: The target antigen is unknown.

Second doses at about 4 or about 12 weeks were pooled. The table came from immunoSEQ multiplex PCR; TCRdb's copy has only in-frame clones and leaves some out. Of about 73,000 clones in the sample, roughly 90% were seen once. The germline V gene has CDR1 SNHLY and CDR2 FYNNEI. The V end lost 8 bases, the J end lost 3 bases, and 16 bases lay between the germline ends. This CDR3 is 14 amino acids long. The sequence was collected from an adult who received the AZD1222 COVID-19 vaccine. This sequence joins TRBV2 and TRBJ2-5, with D perhaps matching TRBD1 or TRBD2 (5 bases each). The source material was peripheral blood, sampled 28 days after the second AZD1222 dose. DNA of the CDR3: TGTGCCAGCTGGGGCCGGCGGGTGGAAGAGACCCAGTACTTC. It encodes CASWGRRVEETQYF.